What follows describes a single T cell receptor beta chain. This sample was included in a study of blood T cell repertoires in COVID-19. The wider study: Cohort 3 donors counted as recovered after two negative PCRs, clearance, or resolved symptoms.

As originally analysed: For nucleated cells, counts were estimated from reference gene primer amplification. The assay was immunoSEQ multiplex PCR, and TCRdb's table has in-frame clones only and misses some. The V and J calls and clone size were taken over from that table, and D and trimming were inferred from the DNA. The repertoire holds a few hundred thousand clones, with 80% to 90% as singletons. Cohorts were assigned according to the clinical history that participants reported. This CDR3 contains 15 residues. The V gene's germline CDR1 is LGHNA and CDR2 YNFKEQ. The V segment lost 4 bases and the J segment 8 bases; nucleotides outside the gene matches: 10.

J is TRBJ1-2 and V is TRBV4-2; 10 nucleotides align to TRBD1. The TCR was taken from a man in his forties or fifties in a cohort exposed to, infected with or recovered from COVID-19 (not recorded which). Sequencing was carried out using PBMCs or T cells enriched from blood (not recorded which). The CDR3 sequence is CASSPPSGTGVGYTF. In DNA, the CDR3 is TGTGCCAGCAGCCCCCCTTCCGGGACAGGGGTCGGCTACACCTTC.